The 4 T cell receptor beta chains listed next were all sequenced from one sample in a study of T cells after posttransplantation cyclophosphamide. Only in-frame clones appear in the TCRdb table, and some are missing; sequencing was by immunoSEQ multiplex PCR. The specimen has 40,000 to 55,000 clones, none found just once. The sample taken for sequencing was PBMCs. These receptors originate from a middle-aged man in good health, CMV-negative, and a related stem cell transplant donor.

This chain connects TRBV9 to TRBJ2-1, with TRBD2 matching over 14 bases. V gave up 3 bases and J gave up 5 bases; unmatched junction bases: 10. The germline gives CDR1 SGDLS, CDR2 YYNGEE. This CDR3 has 18 amino acids. The CDR3 loop reads CASSATSGRAFKDNEQFF. The DNA for the CDR3 is TGTGCCAGCAGCGCGACTAGCGGGAGGGCCTTTAAAGACAATGAGCAGTTCTTC.

This clone came up many times. The chain recombines TRBV5-4 with TRBJ2-1; 9 nucleotides match TRBD2. CDR1 is SGHNT and CDR2 is YYREEE in the germline V gene (reference sequence). Trimming took 3 bases from V and 9 from J; bases not matched to a gene: 7. This CDR3 is 14 amino acids long. CDR3 in DNA: TGTGCCAGCAGCTCTTTTGCGGGAGGGGGTGAGCAGTTCTTC. Amino acids: CASSSFAGGGEQFF.

This clone was found a few times. In nucleotides, the CDR3 is TGTGCCAGCTTCCCGGGACAGGGTTTCAATGAGCAGTTCTTC. Amino acid sequence: CASFPGQGFNEQFF. V usage is TRBV18 and J usage is TRBJ2-1, with 9 bases aligning to TRBD1. Germline lookup yields CDR1 KGHSH and CDR2 LQKENI. The CDR3 loop spans 14 amino acids. V was clipped by 7 bases and J by 6 bases; unmatched bases: 7.

This chain joins TRBV6-5 and TRBJ1-1; a weak D match, TRBD1 (5 bases). Germline-derived CDR1 and CDR2 are MNHEY and SVGAGI. The V and J ends lost 7 bases and 7 bases respectively, with 10 bases between them. The CDR3 is 11 amino acids. The CDR3: CASNRQNEAFF. In DNA form, the CDR3 reads TGTGCCAGCAACCGACAGAATGAAGCTTTCTTT.